These 3 T cell receptor beta chains came from one sample sequenced in a study of T cell repertoires in aging, cancer and after chemotherapy. The template was genomic DNA from peripheral blood, not RNA. Multiplex touch-down PCR with TRB-A/B primers amplified rearranged V-D-J TRB sequences. TCRdb recomputed calls from the multiplex PCR reads with MiXCR, one row per CDR3 protein. The sample holds thousands of distinct CDR3 sequences, 37% seen once. Sequenced input: blood. The origin of the receptors is a human donor in good health.

Judged by abundance, this clonotype is medium-sized (0.01 to 0.1%). The CDR3 loop reads CASRGQANEKLFF. The CDR3 DNA reads as TGTGCCAGTAGGGGGCAGGCGAATGAAAAACTGTTTTTT. The chain joins TRBV19 to TRBJ1-4, with a possible D match to TRBD1 (5 bases). CDR1 is LNHDA, CDR2 SQIVND, per germline (reference sequence). Trimming pared 6 bases from V and 5 bases from J, leaving 10 bases between. This CDR3 is 13 amino acids long. Full variable domain (outside the CDR3, taken from reference TRBV19 and TRBJ1-4): DGGITQSPKYLFRKEGQNVTLSCEQNLNHDAMYWYRQDPGQGLRLIYYSQIVNDFQKGDIAEGYSVSREKKESFPLTVTSAQKNPTAFYLCASRGQANEKLFFGSGTQLSVL.

The chain links TRBV6-6 to TRBJ2-7; 9 positions agree with TRBD1. CDR1 MNHNY and CDR2 SVGAGI come from the germline V gene (reference sequence). This CDR3 has 15 amino acids. The V and J ends lost 6 bases and 7 bases, in that order; junction bases with no gene match: 13. The CDR3 nucleotides are TGTGCCAGCAGCAACAGGGCCGGGACAGGGTCTGAGCAGTACTTC. It yields the protein CASSNRAGTGSEQYF.

The V call is TRBV6-2 or TRBV6-3, the J call TRBJ2-1, with D possibly TRBD2 on 6 matching bases. The germline V gene has CDR1 MNHEY and CDR2 SVGEGT. This CDR3 has 17 residues. The germline V and J ends were trimmed by 0 bases and 0 bases, with 12 bases remaining between them. The CDR3 bases are TGTGCCAGCAGTTACTCTCCCTACGGGGGCTCCTACAATGAGCAGTTCTTC. Protein product: CASSYSPYGGSYNEQFF.